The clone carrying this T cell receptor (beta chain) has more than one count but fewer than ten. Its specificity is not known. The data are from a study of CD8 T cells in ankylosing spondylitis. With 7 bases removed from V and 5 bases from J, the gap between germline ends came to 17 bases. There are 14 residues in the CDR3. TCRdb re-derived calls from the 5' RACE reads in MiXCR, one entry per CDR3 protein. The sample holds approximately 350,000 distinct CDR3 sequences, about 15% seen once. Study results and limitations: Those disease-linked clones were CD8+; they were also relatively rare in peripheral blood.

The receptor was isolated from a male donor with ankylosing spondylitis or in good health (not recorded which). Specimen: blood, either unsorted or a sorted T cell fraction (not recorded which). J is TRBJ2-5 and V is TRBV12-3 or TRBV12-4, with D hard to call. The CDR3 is CASTSRVHSETQYF. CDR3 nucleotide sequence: TGTGCCAGCACCTCAAGAGTGCATTCGGAGACCCAGTACTTC.